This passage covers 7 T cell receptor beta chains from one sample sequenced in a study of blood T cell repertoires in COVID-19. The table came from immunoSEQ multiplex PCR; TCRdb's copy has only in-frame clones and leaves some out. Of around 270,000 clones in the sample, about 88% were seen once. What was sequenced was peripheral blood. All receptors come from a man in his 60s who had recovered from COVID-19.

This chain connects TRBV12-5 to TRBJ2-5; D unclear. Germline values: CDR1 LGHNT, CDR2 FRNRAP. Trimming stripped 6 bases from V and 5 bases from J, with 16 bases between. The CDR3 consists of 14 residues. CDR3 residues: CASGSDDPRETQYF. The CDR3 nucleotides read TGTGCTAGTGGATCAGACGACCCGAGGGAGACCCAGTACTTC.

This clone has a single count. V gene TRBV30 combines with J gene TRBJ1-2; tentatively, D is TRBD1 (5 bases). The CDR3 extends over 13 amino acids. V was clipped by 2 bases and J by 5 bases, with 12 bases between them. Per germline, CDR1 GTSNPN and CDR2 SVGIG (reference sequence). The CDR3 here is CAWSPGQDYGYTF. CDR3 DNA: TGTGCCTGGAGTCCCGGACAAGATTATGGCTACACCTTC.

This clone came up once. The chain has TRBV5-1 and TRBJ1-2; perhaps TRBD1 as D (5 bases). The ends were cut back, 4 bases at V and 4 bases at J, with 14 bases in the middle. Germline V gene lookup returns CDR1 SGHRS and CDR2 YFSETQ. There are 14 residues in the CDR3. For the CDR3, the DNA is TGCGCCAGCAGCAGTTTTCAGGGTGGCTATGGCTACACCTTC. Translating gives CASSSFQGGYGYTF. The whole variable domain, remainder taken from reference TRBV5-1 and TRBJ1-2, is KAGVTQTPRYLIKTRGQQVTLSCSPISGHRSVSWYQQTPGQGLQFLFEYFSETQRNKGNFPGRFSGRQFSNSRSEMNVSTLELGDSALYLCASSSFQGGYGYTFGSGTRLTVV.

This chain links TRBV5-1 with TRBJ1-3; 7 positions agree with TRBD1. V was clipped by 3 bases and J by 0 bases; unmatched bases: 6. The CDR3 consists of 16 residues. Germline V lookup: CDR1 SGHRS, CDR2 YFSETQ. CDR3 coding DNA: TGCGCCAGCAGCTCAAAGGACAGGACCTCTGGAAACACCATATATTTT. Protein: CASSSKDRTSGNTIYF.

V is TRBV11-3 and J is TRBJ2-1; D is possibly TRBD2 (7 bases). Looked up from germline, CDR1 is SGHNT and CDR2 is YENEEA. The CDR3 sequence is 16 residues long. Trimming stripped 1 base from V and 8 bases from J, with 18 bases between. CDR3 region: CASSLAHGGARDEQFF. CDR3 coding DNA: TGTGCCAGCAGCTTAGCCCATGGGGGGGCAAGGGATGAGCAGTTCTTC.

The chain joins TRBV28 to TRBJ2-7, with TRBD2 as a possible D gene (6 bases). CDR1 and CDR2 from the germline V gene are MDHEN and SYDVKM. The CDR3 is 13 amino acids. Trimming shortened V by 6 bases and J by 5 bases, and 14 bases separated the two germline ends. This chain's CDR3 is CASRTSGTHEQYF. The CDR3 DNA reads TGTGCCAGCAGAACCTCCGGGACTCACGAGCAGTACTTC.

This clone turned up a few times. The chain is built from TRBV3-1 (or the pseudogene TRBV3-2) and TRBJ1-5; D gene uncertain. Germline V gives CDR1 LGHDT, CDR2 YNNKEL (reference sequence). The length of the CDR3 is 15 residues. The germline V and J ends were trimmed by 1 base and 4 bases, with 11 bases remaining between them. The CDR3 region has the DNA TGTGCCAGCAGCCAAGGCCGGGGTACGAATCAGCCCCAGCATTTT. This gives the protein CASSQGRGTNQPQHF.